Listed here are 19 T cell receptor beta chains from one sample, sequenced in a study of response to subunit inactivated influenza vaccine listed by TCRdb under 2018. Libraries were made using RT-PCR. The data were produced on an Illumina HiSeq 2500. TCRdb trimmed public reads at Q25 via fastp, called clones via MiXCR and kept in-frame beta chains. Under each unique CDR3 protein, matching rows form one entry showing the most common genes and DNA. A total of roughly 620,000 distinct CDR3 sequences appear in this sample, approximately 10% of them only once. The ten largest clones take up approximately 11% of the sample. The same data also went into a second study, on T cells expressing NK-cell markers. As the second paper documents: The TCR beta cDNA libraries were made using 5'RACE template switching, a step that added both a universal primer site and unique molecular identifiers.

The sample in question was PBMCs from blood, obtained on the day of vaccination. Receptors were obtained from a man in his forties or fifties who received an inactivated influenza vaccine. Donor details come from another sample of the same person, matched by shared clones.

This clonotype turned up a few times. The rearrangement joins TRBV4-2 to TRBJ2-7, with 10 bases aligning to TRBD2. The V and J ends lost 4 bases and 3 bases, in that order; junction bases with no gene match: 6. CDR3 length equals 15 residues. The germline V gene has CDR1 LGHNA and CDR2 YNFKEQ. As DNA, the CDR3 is TGTGCCAGCAGCCTCGCCGGGACTAGCGACTACGAGCAGTACTTC. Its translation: CASSLAGTSDYEQYF.

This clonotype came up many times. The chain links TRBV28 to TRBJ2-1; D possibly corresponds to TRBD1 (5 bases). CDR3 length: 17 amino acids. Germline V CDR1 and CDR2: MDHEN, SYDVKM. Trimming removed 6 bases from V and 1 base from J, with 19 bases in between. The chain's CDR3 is CASSRKGVLFSYNEQFF. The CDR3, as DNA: TGTGCCAGCAGCCGGAAAGGGGTTCTATTTTCCTACAATGAGCAGTTCTTC.

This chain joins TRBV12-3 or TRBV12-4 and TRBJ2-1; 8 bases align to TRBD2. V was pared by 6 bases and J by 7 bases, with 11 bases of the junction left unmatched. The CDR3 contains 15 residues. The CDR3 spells CASRFSGTRGNEQFF. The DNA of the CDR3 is TGTGCCAGCAGGTTCTCCGGGACTAGGGGTAATGAGCAGTTCTTC.

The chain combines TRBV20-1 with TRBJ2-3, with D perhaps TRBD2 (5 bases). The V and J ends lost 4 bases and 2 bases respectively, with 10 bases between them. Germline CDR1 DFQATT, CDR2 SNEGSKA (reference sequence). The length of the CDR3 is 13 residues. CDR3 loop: CSATTDSTDTQYF. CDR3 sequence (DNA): TGCAGTGCTACGACGGACTCCACAGATACGCAGTATTTT.

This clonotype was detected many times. The DNA for the CDR3 is TGTGCCAGCAGTTTATCTGTCCTACAAGCTTTCTTT. Amino acids: CASSLSVLQAFF. This chain uses TRBV12-3 or TRBV12-4 with TRBJ1-1; D is ambiguous. The V end lost 2 bases, the J end lost 9 bases, and 10 bases lay between the germline ends. The CDR3 is 12 amino acids.

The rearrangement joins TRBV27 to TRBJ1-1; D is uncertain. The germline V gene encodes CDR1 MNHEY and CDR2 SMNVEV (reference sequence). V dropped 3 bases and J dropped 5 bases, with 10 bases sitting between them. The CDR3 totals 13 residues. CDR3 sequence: CASSFQLGTEAFF. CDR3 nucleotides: TGTGCCAGCAGTTTTCAGTTGGGTACTGAAGCTTTCTTT.

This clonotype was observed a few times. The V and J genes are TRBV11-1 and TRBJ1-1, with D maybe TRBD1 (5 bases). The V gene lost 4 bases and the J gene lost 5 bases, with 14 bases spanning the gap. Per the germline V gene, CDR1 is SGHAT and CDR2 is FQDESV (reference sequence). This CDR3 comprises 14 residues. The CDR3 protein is CASSYYGAQTEAFF. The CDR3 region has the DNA TGTGCCAGCAGCTATTACGGGGCGCAAACTGAAGCTTTCTTT.

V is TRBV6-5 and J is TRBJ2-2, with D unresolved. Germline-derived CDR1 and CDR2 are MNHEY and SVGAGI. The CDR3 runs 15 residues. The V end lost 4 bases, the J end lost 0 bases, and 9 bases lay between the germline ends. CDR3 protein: CASSFSYANTGELFF. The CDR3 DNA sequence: TGTGCCAGCAGTTTTAGCTACGCGAACACCGGGGAGCTGTTTTTT.

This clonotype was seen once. The CDR3 is CASSLGGTTAETQYF. As DNA, the CDR3 is TGTGCCAGCAGCTTAGGAGGGACGACAGCGGAGACCCAGTACTTC. The V gene is TRBV7-6, the J gene TRBJ2-5; TRBD1 or TRBD2 may be the D gene (5 bases each). The CDR3 consists of 15 residues. The germline CDR1 and CDR2 sequences are SGHVS and FNYEAQ. V was shortened by 1 base and J by 5 bases, with 14 bases between the two germline ends.

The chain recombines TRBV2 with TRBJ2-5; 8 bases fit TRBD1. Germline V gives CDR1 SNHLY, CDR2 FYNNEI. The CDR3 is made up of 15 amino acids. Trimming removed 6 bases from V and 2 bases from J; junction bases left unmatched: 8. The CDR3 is CASRNFGDRQETQYF. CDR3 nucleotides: TGTGCCAGCAGGAACTTCGGGGACAGGCAAGAGACCCAGTACTTC.

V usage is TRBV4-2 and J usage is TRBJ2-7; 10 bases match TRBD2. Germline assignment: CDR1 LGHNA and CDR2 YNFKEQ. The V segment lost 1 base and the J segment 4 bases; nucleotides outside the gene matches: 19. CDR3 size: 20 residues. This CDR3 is CASSQVYLAGVSGRAYEQYF. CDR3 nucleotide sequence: TGTGCCAGCAGCCAAGTATATCTAGCGGGAGTTTCCGGGAGGGCTTACGAGCAGTACTTC.

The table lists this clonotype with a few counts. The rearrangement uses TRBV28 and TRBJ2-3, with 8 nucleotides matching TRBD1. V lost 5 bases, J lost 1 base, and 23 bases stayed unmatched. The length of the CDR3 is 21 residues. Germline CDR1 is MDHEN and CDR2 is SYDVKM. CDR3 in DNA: TGTGCCAGCAGTGCAACCCTCTTCCCCGGGACAGGTTTAGGCGGCACAGATACGCAGTATTTT. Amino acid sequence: CASSATLFPGTGLGGTDTQYF.

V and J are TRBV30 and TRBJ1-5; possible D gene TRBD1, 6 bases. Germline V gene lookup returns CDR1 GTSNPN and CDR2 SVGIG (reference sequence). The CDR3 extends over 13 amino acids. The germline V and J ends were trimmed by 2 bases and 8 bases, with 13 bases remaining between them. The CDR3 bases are TGTGCCTGGAGTACGGGGGGCACGGAGCCCCAGCATTTT. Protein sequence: CAWSTGGTEPQHF.

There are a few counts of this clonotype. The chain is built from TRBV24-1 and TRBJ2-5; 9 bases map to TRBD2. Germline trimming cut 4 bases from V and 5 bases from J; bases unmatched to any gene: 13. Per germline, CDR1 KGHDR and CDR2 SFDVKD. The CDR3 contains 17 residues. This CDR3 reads CATSEGIGGRAGETQYF. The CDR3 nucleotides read TGTGCCACCAGTGAGGGTATAGGCGGGAGGGCCGGGGAGACCCAGTACTTC.

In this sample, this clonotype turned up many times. The CDR3 reads CASTASWTGSYGYTF. CDR3 bases: TGTGCCAGCACTGCGTCCTGGACAGGTAGCTATGGCTACACCTTC. This chain links TRBV12-3 or TRBV12-4 with TRBJ1-2; 7 nucleotides align to TRBD1. The CDR3 is 15 amino acids. With V trimmed by 7 bases and J by 4 bases, 12 bases remained unmatched.

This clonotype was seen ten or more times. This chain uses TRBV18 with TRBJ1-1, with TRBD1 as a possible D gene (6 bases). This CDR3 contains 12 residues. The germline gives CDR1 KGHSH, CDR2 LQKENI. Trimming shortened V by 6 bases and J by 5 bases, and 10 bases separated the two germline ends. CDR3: CASSLTGTEAFF. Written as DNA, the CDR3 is TGTGCCAGCTCCTTAACAGGGACTGAAGCTTTCTTT.

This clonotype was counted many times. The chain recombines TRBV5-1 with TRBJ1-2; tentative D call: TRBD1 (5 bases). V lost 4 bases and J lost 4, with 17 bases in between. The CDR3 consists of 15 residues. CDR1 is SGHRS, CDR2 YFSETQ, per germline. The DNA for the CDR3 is TGCGCCAGCAGCCCCCGTCCCGGGACGGCCTATGGCTACACCTTC. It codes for CASSPRPGTAYGYTF.

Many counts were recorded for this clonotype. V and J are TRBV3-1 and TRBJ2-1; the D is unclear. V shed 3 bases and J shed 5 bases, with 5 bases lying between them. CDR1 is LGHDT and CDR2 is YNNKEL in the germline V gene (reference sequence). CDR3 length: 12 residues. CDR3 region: CASSQVDNEQFF. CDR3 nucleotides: TGTGCCAGCAGCCAGGTTGACAATGAGCAGTTCTTC.

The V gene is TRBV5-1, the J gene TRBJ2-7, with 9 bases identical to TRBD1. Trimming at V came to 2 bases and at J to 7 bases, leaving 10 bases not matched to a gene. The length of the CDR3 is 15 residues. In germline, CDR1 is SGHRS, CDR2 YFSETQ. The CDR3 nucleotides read TGCGCCAGCAGCTTCGGACAGGGGCCTCCGGGTGAGCAGTACTTC. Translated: CASSFGQGPPGEQYF.